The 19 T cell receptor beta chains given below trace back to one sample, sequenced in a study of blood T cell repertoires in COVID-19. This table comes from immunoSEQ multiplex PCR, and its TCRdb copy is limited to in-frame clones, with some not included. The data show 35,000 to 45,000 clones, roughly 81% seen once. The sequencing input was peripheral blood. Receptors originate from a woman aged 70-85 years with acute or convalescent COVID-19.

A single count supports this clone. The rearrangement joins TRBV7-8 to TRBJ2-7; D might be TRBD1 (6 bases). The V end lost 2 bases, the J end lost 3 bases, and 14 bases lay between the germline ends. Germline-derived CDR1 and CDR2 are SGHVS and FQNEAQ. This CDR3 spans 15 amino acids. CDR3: CASSLINVQGYEQYF. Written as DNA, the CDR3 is TGTGCCAGCAGCTTAATTAATGTACAGGGCTACGAGCAGTACTTC.

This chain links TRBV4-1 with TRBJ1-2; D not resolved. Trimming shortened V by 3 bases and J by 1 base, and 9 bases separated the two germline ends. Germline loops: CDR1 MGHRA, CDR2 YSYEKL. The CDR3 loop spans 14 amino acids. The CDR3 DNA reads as TGCGCCAGCAGCCAGGTCGGGGTTAACTATGGCTACACCTTC. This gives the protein CASSQVGVNYGYTF.

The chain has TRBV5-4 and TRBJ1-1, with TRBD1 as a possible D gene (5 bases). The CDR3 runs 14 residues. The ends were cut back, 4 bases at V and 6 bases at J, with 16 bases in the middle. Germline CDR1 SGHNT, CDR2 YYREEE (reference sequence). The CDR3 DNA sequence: TGTGCCAGCAGCAACCCCACCAGGGTCTCTGAAGCTTTCTTT. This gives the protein CASSNPTRVSEAFF. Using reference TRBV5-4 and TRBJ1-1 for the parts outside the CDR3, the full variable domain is ETGVTQSPTHLIKTRGQQVTLRCSSQSGHNTVSWYQQALGQGPQFIFQYYREEENGRGNFPPRFSGLQFPNYSSELNVNALELDDSALYLCASSNPTRVSEAFFGQGTRLTVV.

As DNA, the CDR3 is TGTGCCAGCAGCGCAGGGGGCGCGTGGCAAGAGACCCAGTACTTC. Translating it yields CASSAGGAWQETQYF. The V gene is TRBV7-2, the J gene TRBJ2-5; TRBD1 matches 8 bases. With V trimmed by 5 bases and J by 2 bases, 7 bases remained unmatched. The CDR3 totals 15 residues. CDR1 is SGHTA and CDR2 is FQGNSA in the germline V gene.

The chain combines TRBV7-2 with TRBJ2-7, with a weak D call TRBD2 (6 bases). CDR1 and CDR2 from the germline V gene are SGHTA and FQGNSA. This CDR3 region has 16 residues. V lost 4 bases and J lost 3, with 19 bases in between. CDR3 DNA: TGTGCCAGCAGCTCCCTTCCGGGGGACGGAGGCTACGAGCAGTACTTC. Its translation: CASSSLPGDGGYEQYF. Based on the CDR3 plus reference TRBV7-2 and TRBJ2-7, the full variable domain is GAGVSQSPSNKVTEKGKDVELRCDPISGHTALYWYRQSLGQGLEFLIYFQGNSAPDKSGLPSDRFSAERTGGSVSTLTIQRTQQEDSAVYLCASSSLPGDGGYEQYFGPGTRLTVT.

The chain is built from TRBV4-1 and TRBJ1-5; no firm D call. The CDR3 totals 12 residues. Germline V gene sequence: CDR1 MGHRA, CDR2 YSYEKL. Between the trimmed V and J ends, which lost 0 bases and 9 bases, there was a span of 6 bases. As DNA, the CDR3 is TGCGCCAGCAGCCAAGAAGCCGGGCCCCAGCATTTT. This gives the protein CASSQEAGPQHF.

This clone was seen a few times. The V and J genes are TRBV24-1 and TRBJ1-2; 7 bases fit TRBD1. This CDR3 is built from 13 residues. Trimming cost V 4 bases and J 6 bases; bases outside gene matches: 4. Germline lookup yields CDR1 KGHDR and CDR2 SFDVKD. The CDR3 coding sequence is TGTGCCACCAGTGACCAGGACAGGCATGGCTACACCTTC. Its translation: CATSDQDRHGYTF.

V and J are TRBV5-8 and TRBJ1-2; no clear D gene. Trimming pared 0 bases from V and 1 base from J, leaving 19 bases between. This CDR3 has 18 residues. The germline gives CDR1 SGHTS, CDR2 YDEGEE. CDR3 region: CASSLAISWQANNYGYTF. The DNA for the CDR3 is TGTGCCAGCAGCTTGGCAATAAGTTGGCAGGCGAATAACTATGGCTACACCTTC.

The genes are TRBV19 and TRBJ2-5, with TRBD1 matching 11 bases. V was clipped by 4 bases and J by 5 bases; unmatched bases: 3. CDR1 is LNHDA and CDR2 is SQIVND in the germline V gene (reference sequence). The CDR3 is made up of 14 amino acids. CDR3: CASSTDRGLETQYF. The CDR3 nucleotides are TGTGCCAGTAGTACGGACAGGGGGCTTGAGACCCAGTACTTC.

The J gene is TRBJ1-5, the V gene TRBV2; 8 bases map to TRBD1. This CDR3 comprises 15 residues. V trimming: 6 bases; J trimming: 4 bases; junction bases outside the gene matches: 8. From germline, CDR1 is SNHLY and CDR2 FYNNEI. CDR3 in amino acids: CASSPRGQGNQPQHF. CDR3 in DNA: TGTGCCAGCAGCCCTAGAGGACAGGGTAATCAGCCCCAGCATTTT.

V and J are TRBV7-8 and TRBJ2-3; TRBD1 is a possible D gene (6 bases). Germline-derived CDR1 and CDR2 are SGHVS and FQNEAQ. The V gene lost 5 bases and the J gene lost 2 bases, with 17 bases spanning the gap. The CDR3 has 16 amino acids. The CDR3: CASSLRQDPFTDTQYF. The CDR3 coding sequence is TGTGCCAGCAGCCTCCGACAGGACCCCTTCACAGATACGCAGTATTTT.

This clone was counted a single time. The CDR3: CASSPKTGNEDNEQFF. The CDR3 coding sequence is TGCGCCAGCAGCCCAAAGACCGGGAACGAGGACAATGAGCAGTTCTTC. The chain links TRBV5-1 to TRBJ2-1; TRBD2 might be the D (5 bases). Between the trimmed V and J ends, which lost 4 bases and 5 bases, there was a span of 19 bases. In germline, CDR1 is SGHRS, CDR2 YFSETQ. This CDR3 comprises 16 residues.

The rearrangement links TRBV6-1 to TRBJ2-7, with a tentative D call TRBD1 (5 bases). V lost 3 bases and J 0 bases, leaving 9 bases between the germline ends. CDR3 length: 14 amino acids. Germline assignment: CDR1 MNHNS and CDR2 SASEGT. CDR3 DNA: TGTGCCAGCAGTGATCAGGGTAACTCCTACGAGCAGTACTTC. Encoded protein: CASSDQGNSYEQYF.

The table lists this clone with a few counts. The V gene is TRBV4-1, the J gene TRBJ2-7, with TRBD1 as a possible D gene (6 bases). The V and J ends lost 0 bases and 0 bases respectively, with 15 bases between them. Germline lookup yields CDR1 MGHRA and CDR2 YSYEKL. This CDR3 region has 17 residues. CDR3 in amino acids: CASSQEGASGSSYEQYF. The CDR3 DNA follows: TGCGCCAGCAGCCAAGAGGGGGCGAGCGGAAGCTCCTACGAGCAGTACTTC.

This CDR3 is CASSTDRRGTQYF. Here the CDR3 DNA reads TGTGCCAGTAGTACGGACCGCCGGGGGACCCAGTACTTC. The chain carries TRBV19 and TRBJ2-5; D is perhaps TRBD2 (5 bases). The germline CDR1 and CDR2 sequences are LNHDA and SQIVND (reference sequence). CDR3 length: 13 residues. V dropped 4 bases and J dropped 7 bases, with 13 bases sitting between them.

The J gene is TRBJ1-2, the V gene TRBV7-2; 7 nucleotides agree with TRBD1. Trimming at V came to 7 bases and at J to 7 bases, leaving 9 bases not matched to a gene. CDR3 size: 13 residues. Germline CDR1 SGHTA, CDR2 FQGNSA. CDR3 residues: CASTPTGRAGYTF. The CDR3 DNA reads TGTGCCAGCACCCCGACAGGGCGTGCTGGCTACACCTTC.

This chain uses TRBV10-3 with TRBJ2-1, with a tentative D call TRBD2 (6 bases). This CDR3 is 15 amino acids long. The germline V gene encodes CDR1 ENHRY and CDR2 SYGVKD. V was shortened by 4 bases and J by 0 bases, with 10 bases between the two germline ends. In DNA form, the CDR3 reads TGTGCCATCAGTGCACCCGGGAGCTCCTACAATGAGCAGTTCTTC. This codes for CAISAPGSSYNEQFF.

This CDR3 reads CASSPNSLSSGNTIYF. Here the CDR3 DNA reads TGTGCCAGCAGTCCGAACAGCTTAAGCTCTGGAAACACCATATATTTT. The chain links TRBV28 to TRBJ1-3; no clear D. This CDR3 spans 16 amino acids. The germline V gene has CDR1 MDHEN and CDR2 SYDVKM. Trimming took off 5 bases at V and 0 bases at J, with 14 bases between the two ends.

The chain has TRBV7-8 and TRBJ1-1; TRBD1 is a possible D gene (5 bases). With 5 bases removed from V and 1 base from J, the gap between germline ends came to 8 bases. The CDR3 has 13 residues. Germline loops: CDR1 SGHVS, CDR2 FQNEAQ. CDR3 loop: CASSLTGNTEAFF. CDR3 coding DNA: TGTGCCAGCAGCCTTACAGGGAACACTGAAGCTTTCTTT.